These 10 T cell receptor beta chains originate from one sample sequenced in a study of identical twins. MiXCR, run by TCRdb on the 5' RACE reads, gives a single entry per CDR3 protein. The sample carries about 340,000 distinct CDR3 sequences, about 12% recorded once. This sample also belongs to another study, concerning yellow fever vaccine responses in identical twins.

Sequencing was performed on CD8+ T cells sorted from blood. Receptors were obtained from a young woman in good health.

This clonotype has ten or more counts. The J gene is TRBJ1-1, the V gene TRBV11-2; possible D gene TRBD1, 6 bases. CDR3 length equals 15 residues. Trimming left V 5 bases short and J 4 bases short, with 17 bases between. Germline V gene data show CDR1 as SGHAT and CDR2 as FQNNGV. The CDR3 region is CASSPPGGRGTEAFF. The CDR3 region has the DNA TGTGCCAGCAGCCCGCCTGGGGGGCGGGGCACTGAAGCTTTCTTT.

The sample holds many counts of this clonotype. This chain connects TRBV11-2 to TRBJ2-7; D is undetermined. The CDR3 covers 12 residues. V was trimmed by 8 bases and J by 9 bases, leaving 17 bases between them. Looked up from germline, CDR1 is SGHAT and CDR2 is FQNNGV. CDR3 DNA: TGTGCCAGCTCCTCCCGGACCCCAGGGCAGTACGTC. Its translation: CASSSRTPGQYV.

This clonotype was seen more than once but under ten times. This chain joins TRBV12-3 or TRBV12-4 and TRBJ2-2; D is possibly TRBD1 or TRBD2 (6 bases each). V was pared by 9 bases and J by 3 bases, with 14 bases between. The length of the CDR3 is 14 residues. DNA for the CDR3: TGTGCCAGTATGGGGGGCAGGTACACCGGGGAGCTGTTTTTT. Its protein is CASMGGRYTGELFF.

CDR3 sequence: CASSPNGGTSDTQYF. The CDR3 DNA is TGTGCCAGTAGTCCCAACGGGGGAACCTCAGATACGCAGTATTTT. The rearrangement links TRBV19 to TRBJ2-3; D may be TRBD2 (6 bases). V lost 5 bases to trimming and J lost 4 bases, with 16 bases between them. Germline CDR1 LNHDA, CDR2 SQIVND (reference sequence). The CDR3 loop spans 15 amino acids. Variable domain in full (rest from reference TRBV19 and TRBJ2-3): DGGITQSPKYLFRKEGQNVTLSCEQNLNHDAMYWYRQDPGQGLRLIYYSQIVNDFQKGDIAEGYSVSREKKESFPLTVTSAQKNPTAFYLCASSPNGGTSDTQYFGPGTRLTVL.

The V call is TRBV3-1, the J call TRBJ2-1; 10 bases line up with TRBD1. The J segment lost 7 bases and the V segment lost 2 bases, leaving 8 bases of the junction unmatched. Looked up from germline, CDR1 is LGHDT and CDR2 is YNNKEL (reference sequence). This CDR3 region has 16 residues. CDR3: CASSQRPTGGRNEQFF. CDR3 nucleotides: TGTGCCAGCAGCCAAAGACCGACAGGGGGCCGTAATGAGCAGTTCTTC.

This clonotype was recorded a few times. The chain combines TRBV28 with TRBJ2-1; D might be TRBD2 (6 bases). There are 14 residues in the CDR3. V was trimmed by 6 bases and J by 0 bases, leaving 9 bases between them. In germline, CDR1 is MDHEN, CDR2 SYDVKM. The CDR3 loop is CASSPGVSYNEQFF. The CDR3 DNA is TGTGCCAGCAGCCCGGGGGTCTCCTACAATGAGCAGTTCTTC. The full variable domain, in which reference TRBV28 and TRBJ2-1 provide the parts outside the CDR3, is DVKVTQSSRYLVKRTGEKVFLECVQDMDHENMFWYRQDPGLGLRLIYFSYDVKMKEKGDIPEGYSVSREKKERFSLILESASTNQTSMYLCASSPGVSYNEQFFGPGTRLTVL.

The V gene is TRBV6-1, the J gene TRBJ2-7, with D perhaps TRBD1 (6 bases). Per germline, CDR1 MNHNS and CDR2 SASEGT. CDR3 length equals 13 residues. Trimming stripped 4 bases from V and 2 bases from J, with 9 bases between. This CDR3 is CASSAGVPYEQYF. DNA of the CDR3: TGTGCCAGCAGTGCAGGGGTGCCCTACGAGCAGTACTTC.

This clonotype has just a few counts. This chain joins TRBV20-1 and TRBJ1-2; D possibly corresponds to TRBD1 (5 bases). The CDR3 totals 13 residues. Germline V gives CDR1 DFQATT, CDR2 SNEGSKA (reference sequence). V was trimmed by 0 bases and J by 5 bases, leaving 10 bases between them. CDR3 region: CSARDVGTYGYTF. The CDR3 DNA reads as TGCAGTGCTAGAGATGTGGGGACGTATGGCTACACCTTC.

This clonotype was counted between two and nine times. The chain joins TRBV6-5 to TRBJ2-1; possible D gene TRBD1, 6 bases. This CDR3 comprises 16 residues. Trimming shortened V by 4 bases and J by 0 bases, and 13 bases separated the two germline ends. Germline CDR1 reads MNHEY; CDR2 reads SVGAGI. As DNA, the CDR3 is TGTGCCAGCAGTTTCGGACAGACGACCTCCTACAATGAGCAGTTCTTC. It encodes CASSFGQTTSYNEQFF.

In the case of this clonotype: A much larger clone differs from this one at a single base, so this may be a read error. This chain joins TRBV24-1 and TRBJ2-2, with D possibly being TRBD1 or TRBD2 (5 bases each). Germline lookup yields CDR1 KGHDR and CDR2 SFDVKD. The CDR3 runs to 14 residues. The CDR3 DNA is TGTGCCACCACCGGGACGGCGAACACCGGGAAGCTGTTTTTT. Its translation is CATTGTANTGKLFF.